These T cell receptor beta chains were read from a single sample in a study of long-term antiretroviral therapy in people with HIV. TCRdb keeps only in-frame clones here, not all; method: immunoSEQ multiplex PCR. The top ten clones hold approximately 9.2% of a sample with 20,000 to 30,000 clones, about 84% of them seen once. Source: unsorted PBMCs, taken about 5 years after starting antiretroviral therapy. These receptors all stem from a man in his forties with HIV. CDR3s leave out the opening cysteine and the closing phenylalanine or tryptophan. A clone size is listed for some rows: how often the clone was seen (once, few, many), or a class if it is expanded.

ASSLAWGTNYEQY,TRBJ2-7,-,TRBV5-1
ASSWGGTLNNEQF,TRBJ2-1,-,TRBV5-1
AWSRRGDGTEAF,TRBJ1-1,-,TRBV30
ASGQREFEQY,TRBJ2-7,few,TRBV2
ASSGGPAGYT,TRBJ1-2,-,TRBV2
SVGRGTGAGNTIY,TRBJ1-3,-,TRBV29-1
AATANYGYT,TRBJ1-2,-,TRBV21-1
SVGLTETQY,TRBJ2-5,-,TRBV29-1
ASSARGLNTEAF,TRBJ1-1,-,TRBV9
ASSRPGQGSYEQY,TRBJ2-7,-,TRBV5-1
ASSQDGLANYGYT,TRBJ1-2,-,TRBV4-3
ASSASQPENTIY,TRBJ1-3,-,TRBV7-8
ASSGLRVRNETGELF,TRBJ2-2,-,TRBV19
ASRDRGRVQETQY,TRBJ2-5,-,TRBV6-1
ASSQVVFHEQY,TRBJ2-7,-,TRBV14
ATSRDAGANQPQH,TRBJ1-5,once,TRBV15
ASSTWQGASAMNTEAF,TRBJ1-1,once,TRBV19
ASSLETGTNTEAF,TRBJ1-1,-,TRBV7-9
ASSQSRTSSETQY,TRBJ2-5,-,TRBV16
ASRVGQNYEQY,TRBJ2-7,few,TRBV10-2
ASSLSGSGPTWETQY,TRBJ2-5,-,TRBV27
ASSFSGDTEAF,TRBJ1-1,-,TRBV7-9
ASSEQGYGYT,TRBJ1-2,-,TRBV5-1
ASTKDRGLNQPQH,TRBJ1-5,-,TRBV11-2
AISEPGKRGDSYEQY,TRBJ2-7,-,TRBV10-3
ASSIMGGPDEKLF,TRBJ1-4,once,TRBV27
ASSLTGGILEQY,TRBJ2-7,-,TRBV5-1
ASSLDNSNYGYT,TRBJ1-2,-,TRBV5-1
AISDLPAGGLYEQY,TRBJ2-7,-,TRBV10-3
ASSLEGRGPDGYT,TRBJ1-2,-,TRBV5-5
ASSYPGQGKEKLF,TRBJ1-4,-,TRBV6-6
ASSQQVSQPQH,TRBJ1-5,once,TRBV4-1
ASTVGRGYGYT,TRBJ1-2,-,TRBV28
ASSDPGGSGNTIY,TRBJ1-3,-,TRBV10-2
ASSQSGLTDTQY,TRBJ2-3,-,TRBV18
ASSYSGRQNTEAF,TRBJ1-1,-,TRBV6-5
ASSPRTGGHGYT,TRBJ1-2,few,TRBV5-4
ASSLQAGTYNEQF,TRBJ2-1,-,TRBV7-3
ATSRAPTEQF,TRBJ2-1,-,TRBV15
ASSLARGSDTQY,TRBJ2-3,-,TRBV5-5
ASSLAGGSTDTQY,TRBJ2-3,once,TRBV11-2
ATSRGSSGTSGYTDTQY,TRBJ2-3,-,TRBV15
ASSLEGGSYEQY,TRBJ2-7,-,TRBV5-4
ASSLEGGRNQPQH,TRBJ1-5,once,TRBV7-2
ASSQGGAGELF,TRBJ2-2,-,TRBV6-5